This T cell receptor beta chain was retrieved from a study of CD4 and CD8 cells across lung adenocarcinoma regions. The patients had localized lung adenocarcinoma, a non-small cell subtype. TCRdb reprocessed the PCR reads via MiXCR and lists one record per CDR3 protein. The sample carries 2,000 to 2,500 distinct CDR3 sequences, roughly 51% recorded once. V shed 6 bases and J shed 0 bases, with 14 bases lying between them. Looked up from germline, CDR1 is MNHNS and CDR2 is SASEGT. This CDR3 has 16 amino acids. The TCR originated in a female donor with lung adenocarcinoma. The CD4 and CD8 labels of this study may be unreliable. The V call is TRBV6-1, the J call TRBJ1-4; no reliable D call. The specimen was CD4+ T cells from the center of a lung tumor. The CDR3, as DNA: TGTGCCAGCAGCCGCGGACGGCTTGCAACTAATGAAAAACTGTTTTTT. It specifies CASSRGRLATNEKLFF.